Detailed here is one T cell receptor beta chain. TCRdb keeps only in-frame clones here, not all; method: immunoSEQ multiplex PCR. This table holds about 140,000 clones, over 60% found once. The sample originates from a study of blood T cell repertoires in COVID-19. Overall study: T cells, B-cell-depleted T cells, or PBMCs provided the cDNA or gDNA that served as material.

This CDR3 has 13 amino acids. Germline V lookup: CDR1 MNHEY, CDR2 SVGEGT. V gave up 6 bases and J gave up 7 bases, with 13 bases separating them. The chain couples TRBV6-2 or TRBV6-3 to TRBJ1-5; D possibly corresponds to TRBD1 (6 bases). The source material was peripheral blood. This clonotype was sampled from an elderly woman with active or convalescent COVID-19. CDR3 DNA sequence: TGTGCCAGCAGCCGGGACAAAGCCCAGCCCCAGCATTTT. Amino acids: CASSRDKAQPQHF.